The source of this T cell receptor (beta chain) is a study of blood T cell repertoires in COVID-19. Assay: immunoSEQ multiplex PCR; the TCRdb copy retains only in-frame clones and omits some. Of 250,000 to 350,000 clones listed, around 85% were seen once; the top ten hold almost 1.5%. Germline V gene data show CDR1 as SGHTA and CDR2 as FQGNSA. V dropped 1 base and J dropped 4; count of bases not matched to a gene: 17. CDR3 length: 19 amino acids. This chain connects TRBV7-2 to TRBJ2-7, with 9 bases matching TRBD1. The sequenced material came from peripheral blood. The origin of this receptor is a human donor with COVID-19, enrolled during active disease. The donor label of this sample is uncertain. In DNA form, the CDR3 reads TGTGCCAGCAGCTTAGTCCCCGTGGGACAGGGTAGGAGGTGGTACGAGCAGTACTTC. Its translation is CASSLVPVGQGRRWYEQYF. Using reference TRBV7-2 and TRBJ2-7 for the parts outside the CDR3, the full variable domain is GAGVSQSPSNKVTEKGKDVELRCDPISGHTALYWYRQSLGQGLEFLIYFQGNSAPDKSGLPSDRFSAERTGGSVSTLTIQRTQQEDSAVYLCASSLVPVGQGRRWYEQYFGPGTRLTVT.